This paragraph covers one T cell receptor (beta chain) sequence. Its antigen is unknown. Generated by immunoSEQ multiplex PCR, the TCRdb table keeps only in-frame clones and is missing some. The sample carries approximately 80,000 clones, around nine tenths recorded once. This sample stems from a study of T cell responses to AZD1222 COVID-19 vaccine. Study outcomes and limitations: Reportedly, nearly half the spike-specific TCRs target unmutated variant regions. Only a handful of AZD1222 recipients, several in all, had baseline seropositivity.

The receptor's source is an adult who received the AZD1222 COVID-19 vaccine. The sample consisted of peripheral blood, taken 28 days after the second AZD1222 dose.

This CDR3 reads CASSLDRGQVVNEQFF. In DNA, the CDR3 is TGTGCCAGCAGCTTAGATCGGGGACAGGTTGTGAATGAGCAGTTCTTC. V gene TRBV11-2 combines with J gene TRBJ2-1, with 8 positions matching TRBD1. The ends lost 0 bases at V and 7 bases at J; junction bases unmatched: 8. Germline V gene data show CDR1 as SGHAT and CDR2 as FQNNGV. The CDR3 runs 16 residues.